This TCR beta chain was identified during a study of cytomegalovirus exposure and HLA in healthy donors. V was shortened by 5 bases and J by 7 bases, with 14 bases between the two germline ends. Germline V CDR1 and CDR2: SGHTA, FQGNSA. The CDR3 covers 14 residues. Remarks on this clone: Its antigen is undetermined.

The PCR had 60 Vbeta and 13 Jbeta primers. Produced via immunoSEQ multiplex PCR; TCRdb's table is partial and in-frame only. The sample lists hundreds of thousands of clones; 82% were seen once. Study conclusions and caveats: TRBV6-2, TRBV6-3 and some other V segments were excluded as indistinguishable. In an earlier analysis, productive rearrangement rates for most beta V segments clustered near 87% or 30%.

The clonotype originates from a man aged 35 to 55 in good health and CMV-seropositive. The chain links TRBV7-2 to TRBJ1-4; perhaps TRBD1 as D (6 bases). The material sequenced was PBMCs. CDR3 region: CASSLARGGEKLFF. The CDR3 DNA sequence: TGTGCCAGCAGCCTCGCCAGGGGTGGTGAAAAACTGTTTTTT.